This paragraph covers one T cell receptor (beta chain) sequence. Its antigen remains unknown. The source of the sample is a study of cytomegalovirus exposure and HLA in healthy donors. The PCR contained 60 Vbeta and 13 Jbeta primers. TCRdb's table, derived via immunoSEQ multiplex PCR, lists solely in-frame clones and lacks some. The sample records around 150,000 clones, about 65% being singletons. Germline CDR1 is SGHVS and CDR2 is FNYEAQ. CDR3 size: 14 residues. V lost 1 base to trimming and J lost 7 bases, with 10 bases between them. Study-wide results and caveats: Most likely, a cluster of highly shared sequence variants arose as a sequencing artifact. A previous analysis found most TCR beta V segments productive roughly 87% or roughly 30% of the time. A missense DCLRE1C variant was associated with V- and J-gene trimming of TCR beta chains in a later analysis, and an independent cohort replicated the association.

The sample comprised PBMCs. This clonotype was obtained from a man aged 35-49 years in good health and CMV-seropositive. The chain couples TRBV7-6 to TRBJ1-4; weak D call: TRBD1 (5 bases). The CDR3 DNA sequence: TGTGCCAGCAGCTTAGGGACAAAGGGTGAAAAACTGTTTTTT. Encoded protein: CASSLGTKGEKLFF.